This record concerns one TCR beta chain sequence. This sample was included in a study of cytomegalovirus exposure and HLA in healthy donors. Libraries were prepared by immunoSEQ multiplex PCR; TCRdb keeps only in-frame clonotypes and omits some of them. This table has some 150,000 clones, about 89% appearing once. CDR1 is SGHNT and CDR2 is YENEEA in the germline V gene. The CDR3 consists of 13 residues. With 2 bases removed from V and 3 bases from J, the gap between germline ends came to 8 bases. This receptor was taken from a woman younger than 35 in good health and CMV-seropositive. V is TRBV11-3 and J is TRBJ2-7; D is perhaps TRBD1 (5 bases). Source material: PBMCs. This CDR3 reads CASSLHRRYEQYF. CDR3 nucleotides: TGTGCCAGCAGCTTACACAGGCGCTACGAGCAGTACTTC.